Reported below is one T cell receptor (delta chain). Its antigen has not been determined. A far larger clone is a single base away, which makes a read error likely. The identical CDR3 is also encoded by other nucleotide sequences in the sample. Via the germline V gene, CDR1 is TSWWSYY and CDR2 QGS. Taken from cysteine to phenylalanine, the CDR3 has 19 residues. The entry retains the CDR3 DNA only, 57 bases that are in frame from base 1. This record comes from a study of γδ T cells in repeated Plasmodium falciparum infection (dated by TCRdb to the early 2020s). Broadly, across the study: In the natural-infection arm, Malian children exposed to intense seasonal malaria transmission were enrolled and compared against age and gender matched Australian children. Four controlled human malaria infections were administered to about five malaria-naive U.S. adults over roughly 580 days by bites from P. falciparum NF54-infected Anopheles stephensi mosquitoes. Samples from controlled-infection subjects were taken at baseline, just before selected infections, and 21 days after each infection. Malian gammadelta TCR repertoires were analysed cross-sectionally during no-transmission periods and were analysed longitudinally across acute febrile malaria episodes. The study examined how repeated Plasmodium falciparum infection shapes the human gammadelta T cell repertoire, using natural infection in Mali and controlled human malaria infection.

The library was obtained by multiplex PCR. TCRdb lists the instrument as Illumina MiSeq. Each sorted gammadelta T cell sample was sequenced for both the TCR gamma (TRG) and TCR delta (TRD) chains. Under the source paper's analysis protocol: Repertoire analyses included clonotype tree plots, accumulated frequency of the top 20 clonotypes, diversity index (DI) and D75 metrics. Public reads were reanalyzed in TCRdb with CATT, and rows carrying the same DNA were merged afterwards. The V and J calls, along with clone size, are taken from TCRdb and not from the paper's own processing. This sample gives 75,000 to 100,000 delta-chain clones in total; over 1.1% of them show up just once. Approximately 10% of the sample comes from the top ten. Beyond this particular receptor, the publication reports: Vgamma9/Vdelta2+ TCR repertoires showed a highly stable polyclonal repertoire over time and infection, with many inter-individual overlapping TCRgamma sequences. Compared with the repertoires of Australian children, the Vdelta2-negative gammadelta TCR repertoires of Malian children appeared more clonally expanded, less diverse and less shared. Analysis of inter-individual variability in gammadelta T cell responses was limited by the small size of the controlled-infection cohort. The Malian cohort came from a small rural village of predominantly one ethnic group, limiting generalizability. In Vdelta2-negative gammadelta TCR repertoires, which were largely Vdelta1+, repeated controlled infections appeared to drive waves of new clonotype selection.

For bulk TCR repertoire analysis, Vgamma9/Vdelta2+ and Vdelta2-negative gammadelta T cell populations were isolated by flow sorting from peripheral blood mononuclear cells. The specimen sequenced was gamma-delta T cells from blood. The sequence came from a pool of human donors (malaria-infected and uninfected, not separated). The J gene was not called, though the V gene is TRDV1; TRDD3 was called by the table and not checked on the DNA. The bases read TGTGCCCTTGGGGGACGTATAAACCGCTCGTGTAGGGACACCGATAAGCTCATCTTT. It is translated as CALGGRINRSCRDTDKLIF.